Listed here are 8 T cell receptor beta chains from one sample, sequenced in a study of monozygotic twins with inflammatory bowel disease. TCRdb re-called the 5' RACE reads and shows each CDR3 protein once, DNA omitted. Recorded here are more than 350,000 distinct CDR3 sequences; the top ten clones represent around 2.4%. The specimen sequenced was blood. The receptors shown here come from a human donor with ulcerative colitis or Crohn's disease, or a healthy co-twin of an affected twin (not recorded which).

The chain recombines TRBV24-1 with TRBJ2-2; the D gene TCRdb calls, TRBD1, cannot be checked with no DNA. From germline, CDR1 is KGHDR and CDR2 SFDVKD. The CDR3 is made up of 14 amino acids. CDR3 in amino acids: CATSRDSSTGELFF.

CDR3 loop: CASSESVLAKNIQYF. This chain uses TRBV25-1 with TRBJ2-4. Germline CDR1 MGHDK, CDR2 SYGVNS. This CDR3 spans 15 amino acids.

The rearrangement links TRBV7-6 to TRBJ2-7; TCRdb reports TRBD2, a call that lacks DNA to check it against. Germline assignment: CDR1 SGHVS and CDR2 FNYEAQ. This CDR3 contains 17 residues. The CDR3 here is CASSSGLAGLTSYEQYF.

The chain joins TRBV2 to TRBJ2-1. Germline V gene data show CDR1 as SNHLY and CDR2 as FYNNEI. The CDR3 length is 15 residues. CDR3 sequence: CASSTLASSYNEQFF.

The chain is built from TRBV6-1 and TRBJ1-2; without DNA, the TCRdb call of TRBD1 cannot be checked. The germline gives CDR1 MNHNS, CDR2 SASEGT. The CDR3 is 15 amino acids. CDR3 loop: CASSENSGQAYGYTF.

The rearrangement uses TRBV20-1 and TRBJ2-3; TCRdb picks TRBD2, but there is no DNA to check that call. The CDR3 covers 14 residues. Looked up from germline, CDR1 is DFQATT and CDR2 is SNEGSKA (reference sequence). The CDR3 loop reads CSGVVRRGTDTQYF.

The genes are TRBV6-1 and TRBJ2-2. In germline, CDR1 is MNHNS, CDR2 SASEGT. CDR3 length equals 15 residues. The CDR3 here is CASSEGAGNTGELFF.

The V and J genes are TRBV20-1 and TRBJ2-7; no DNA is available, so the TRBD1 call from TCRdb remains unchecked. The CDR3 consists of 14 residues. Germline values: CDR1 DFQATT, CDR2 SNEGSKA (reference sequence). The CDR3 spells CSARQGINSYEQYF.